The present T cell receptor (beta chain) was sequenced within a study of OX40 agonist ivuxolimab in advanced cancers. Repertoires were generated with immunoSEQ multiplex PCR, while TCRdb's copy carries only in-frame clones and drops some. The data hold 100,000 or so clones, with 84% observed a single time. CDR1 is MNHEY, CDR2 SMNVEV, per germline (reference sequence). This CDR3 comprises 14 residues. The germline V and J ends were trimmed by 2 bases and 9 bases, with 11 bases remaining between them. The receptor was isolated from an adult with an advanced solid tumor such as melanoma, head and neck, liver or kidney cancer. The rearrangement joins TRBV27 to TRBJ1-6, with D maybe TRBD1 (6 bases). The source was CD4+ or CD8+ T cells sorted from blood, collected in a trial of the OX40 agonist ivuxolimab. This CDR3 reads CASSLAGEGSPLHF. The DNA for the CDR3 is TGTGCCAGCAGTTTAGCAGGGGAGGGTTCACCCCTCCACTTT.